These 21 T cell receptor beta chains were sequenced from one sample in a study of blood T cells in healthy people across ages. A second 7 to 11 cycle PCR used barcoded and J-beta primers. TCRdb re-called the 5' RACE reads with MiXCR, one entry per CDR3 protein. The repertoire holds roughly 1.9 million distinct CDR3 sequences, with about two fifths as singletons. Sample: blood. These receptors were collected from a human donor in good health.

The rearrangement links TRBV11-2 to TRBJ1-5, with TRBD1 matching over 7 bases. The CDR3 contains 13 residues. CDR1 is SGHAT and CDR2 is FQNNGV in the germline V gene. Trimming at V came to 6 bases and at J to 7 bases, leaving 6 bases not matched to a gene. The CDR3 sequence is CASSREGAQPQHF. CDR3 nucleotides: TGTGCCAGCAGTCGGGAGGGGGCCCAGCCCCAGCATTTT.

The chain has TRBV28 and TRBJ2-1; 10 bases fit TRBD2. V shed 6 bases, J shed 7 bases, and the junction held 15 bases outside the gene matches. The germline V gene has CDR1 MDHEN and CDR2 SYDVKM. The CDR3 loop spans 17 amino acids. The CDR3 sequence is CASRGIQSGGAGNEQFF. CDR3 in DNA: TGTGCCAGCAGAGGAATCCAGAGCGGGGGGGCGGGTAATGAGCAGTTCTTC.

The sample holds many counts of this clonotype. CDR3 region: CASSPRLAGAYNEQFF. Written as DNA, the CDR3 is TGTGCCAGCAGCCCGCGACTAGCGGGGGCCTACAATGAGCAGTTCTTC. The chain has TRBV7-2 and TRBJ2-1; TRBD2 agrees at 12 bases. V dropped 5 bases and J dropped 2; count of bases not matched to a gene: 4. CDR3 length equals 16 residues. The germline CDR1 and CDR2 sequences are SGHTA and FQGNSA.

In this sample, this clonotype turned up a few times. J is TRBJ2-1 and V is TRBV5-1, with TRBD1 identical over 8 bases. Germline CDR1 is SGHRS and CDR2 is YFSETQ. The V segment lost 4 bases and the J segment 5 bases; nucleotides outside the gene matches: 5. This CDR3 is built from 14 residues. CDR3 residues: CASSAPQGDNEQFF. The CDR3 bases are TGCGCCAGCAGCGCTCCACAGGGGGACAATGAGCAGTTCTTC.

This clonotype was seen only a few times. CDR3 protein: CASSYTGTASYNEQFF. CDR3 DNA sequence: TGTGCCAGCAGCTATACCGGGACAGCATCCTACAATGAGCAGTTCTTC. The V call is TRBV7-8, the J call TRBJ2-1; TRBD1 aligns across 7 bases. The CDR3 runs 16 residues. The junction had 7 bases not matched to a gene; V was cut back by 4 bases and J by 1 base. From germline, CDR1 is SGHVS and CDR2 FQNEAQ.

The V and J genes are TRBV12-3 or TRBV12-4 and TRBJ2-7; the D is unclear. The CDR3 is 13 amino acids. The V end was cut by 7 bases, the J end by 0 bases, with 10 bases between. DNA for the CDR3: TGTGCCAGCACTGCCCGGTCCTCCTACGAGCAGTACTTC. This translates into CASTARSSYEQYF.

This chain links TRBV5-6 with TRBJ1-2, with D uncertain. The CDR3 spans 14 residues. Trimming took 4 bases from V and 8 from J, leaving 18 bases between them. Germline CDR1 is SGHDT and CDR2 is YYEEEE. The CDR3 protein is CASSGSPTVGGYTF. The CDR3 DNA sequence: TGTGCCAGCAGCGGGAGCCCCACGGTCGGCGGCTACACCTTC.

In its sample, this clonotype was seen a few times. CDR3: CSASQVPGHLNQPQHF. CDR3 nucleotide sequence: TGCAGTGCTAGCCAGGTGCCCGGGCACCTCAATCAGCCCCAGCATTTT. The chain recombines TRBV20-1 with TRBJ1-5; D not resolved. Germline CDR1 DFQATT, CDR2 SNEGSKA (reference sequence). This CDR3 region has 16 residues. V was pared by 3 bases and J by 3 bases, with 18 bases between.

The chain is built from TRBV7-9 and TRBJ2-6; 7 nucleotides align to TRBD1. Germline CDR1 reads SEHNR; CDR2 reads FQNEAQ (reference sequence). J gave up 0 bases and V 0 bases, and 2 bases lay outside the gene matches. The CDR3 has 17 amino acids. This CDR3 is CASSLAAGGSGANVLTF. In nucleotides, the CDR3 is TGTGCCAGCAGCTTAGCGGCAGGGGGCTCTGGGGCCAACGTCCTGACTTTC.

The chain employs TRBV20-1 and TRBJ1-2, with D unresolved. The CDR3 extends over 15 amino acids. Looked up from germline, CDR1 is DFQATT and CDR2 is SNEGSKA (reference sequence). The V end lost 2 bases, the J end lost 3 bases, and 16 bases lay between the germline ends. The CDR3: CSARHRHQIYYGYTF. The CDR3 nucleotides are TGCAGTGCTAGACACAGACACCAAATATACTATGGCTACACCTTC.

This clonotype was picked up a small number of times. The CDR3 region has the DNA TGCGCCAGCACCGCTGGGGGGGGAGACTACGAGCAGTACTTC. It encodes CASTAGGGDYEQYF. This rearrangement joins TRBV4-1 to TRBJ2-7; 7 bases are a match to TRBD2. V lost 7 bases and J lost 3; bases outside the gene matches: 9. Germline V gives CDR1 MGHRA, CDR2 YSYEKL. The CDR3 runs to 14 residues.

This clonotype was seen only a few times. The junction departs from germline at one end; a sequencing error may be responsible. V and J are TRBV12-3 or TRBV12-4 and TRBJ2-7; 10 bases agree with TRBD2. CDR3 length: 13 residues. CDR3 residues: CAGSRSGGYEQYF. CDR3 coding DNA: TGTGCCGGCAGTCGTAGCGGGGGGTACGAGCAGTACTTC.

This clonotype was observed a few times. The chain employs TRBV20-1 and TRBJ2-7, with 8 bases that match TRBD2. Germline V gene sequence: CDR1 DFQATT, CDR2 SNEGSKA (reference sequence). The CDR3 length is 14 residues. The ends lost 2 bases at V and 0 bases at J; junction bases unmatched: 3. The CDR3 here is CSARIAGNSYEQYF. The DNA for the CDR3 is TGCAGTGCTAGAATAGCGGGGAACTCCTACGAGCAGTACTTC.

The V call is TRBV7-3, the J call TRBJ2-1, with D perhaps TRBD2 (5 bases). V dropped 5 bases and J dropped 10 bases, with 15 bases sitting between them. The V gene's germline CDR1 is SGHTA and CDR2 FQGTGA. This CDR3 comprises 13 residues. The CDR3 nucleotides read TGTGCCAGCAGCCGGGTAGCGACCGGCGAGCAGTTCTTC. Amino acid sequence: CASSRVATGEQFF.

The rearrangement joins TRBV5-5 to TRBJ2-1; D is unresolved. The CDR3 runs 13 residues. Per the germline V gene, CDR1 is SGHKS and CDR2 is YYEKEE (reference sequence). V was cut by 6 bases and J by 6 bases, with 13 bases left in between. The CDR3 is CASILWGTNEQFF. In nucleotides, the CDR3 is TGTGCCAGCATCCTTTGGGGAACCAATGAGCAGTTCTTC.

This clonotype was found a few times. DNA for the CDR3: TGCAGTGCTAGAGTGGGGGTGTACACTGAAGCTTTCTTT. This gives the protein CSARVGVYTEAFF. The chain recombines TRBV20-1 with TRBJ1-1; D perhaps matches TRBD1 (5 bases). In germline, CDR1 is DFQATT, CDR2 SNEGSKA (reference sequence). CDR3 length: 13 residues. V was clipped by 1 base and J by 3 bases, with 9 bases between them.

This clonotype was seen just once. This chain links TRBV7-2 with TRBJ1-1; TRBD1 matches at 7 bases. From germline, CDR1 is SGHTA and CDR2 FQGNSA. J lost 1 base, V lost 2 bases, and 7 bases had no gene match. There are 16 residues in the CDR3. CDR3 sequence reads: CASSLWAGGTNTEAFF. CDR3 nucleotide sequence: TGTGCCAGCAGCTTATGGGCAGGGGGGACGAACACTGAAGCTTTCTTT. The whole variable domain, filled in from reference TRBV7-2 and TRBJ1-1, reads GAGVSQSPSNKVTEKGKDVELRCDPISGHTALYWYRQSLGQGLEFLIYFQGNSAPDKSGLPSDRFSAERTGGSVSTLTIQRTQQEDSAVYLCASSLWAGGTNTEAFFGQGTRLTVV.

The chain recombines TRBV7-8 with TRBJ2-1, with D perhaps matching TRBD1 (5 bases). The CDR3 is 13 residues long. CDR1 and CDR2 (germline): SGHVS, FQNEAQ. V was clipped by 3 bases and J by 10 bases, with 13 bases between them. CDR3 region: CASSFSTAWEQFF. The CDR3 DNA reads TGTGCCAGCAGCTTCTCGACAGCCTGGGAGCAGTTCTTC. Based on the CDR3 plus reference TRBV7-8 and TRBJ2-1, the full variable domain is GAGVSQSPRYKVAKRGQDVALRCDPISGHVSLFWYQQALGQGPEFLTYFQNEAQLDKSGLPSDRFFAERPEGSVSTLKIQRTQQEDSAVYLCASSFSTAWEQFFGPGTRLTVL.

This CDR3 is CASSLVIITDTQYF. The CDR3 nucleotides are TGTGCCAGCAGCTTAGTGATTATCACAGATACGCAGTATTTT. The chain employs TRBV7-9 and TRBJ2-3; D not certain. With 1 base removed from V and 2 bases from J, the gap between germline ends came to 7 bases. CDR1 and CDR2 from the germline V gene are SEHNR and FQNEAQ (reference sequence). This CDR3 is built from 14 residues.

Only one count was recorded for this clonotype. The chain carries TRBV2 and TRBJ1-2; 9 bases match TRBD1. This CDR3 contains 16 residues. V gave up 7 bases and J gave up 4 bases; unmatched junction bases: 13. Germline CDR1 is SNHLY and CDR2 is FYNNEI. DNA for the CDR3: TGTGCCAGCAAGGGACAGGGATCGTTGTGGGTCTATGGCTACACCTTC. Encoded protein: CASKGQGSLWVYGYTF. The whole variable domain, filled in from reference TRBV2 and TRBJ1-2, reads EPEVTQTPSHQVTQMGQEVILRCVPISNHLYFYWYRQILGQKVEFLVSFYNNEISEKSEIFDDQFSVERPDGSNFTLKIRSTKLEDSAMYFCASKGQGSLWVYGYTFGSGTRLTVV.

Comment on this clonotype: One end of the junction varies from germline; a read error may be responsible. The chain recombines TRBV29-1 with TRBJ1-3; no reliable D call. Germline CDR1 and CDR2: SQVTM and ANQGSEA. The length of the CDR3 is 14 residues. The CDR3 coding sequence is TGCGGCGTCGCTTCAGCAAACTCTGGAAACACCATATATTTT. Amino acids: CGVASANSGNTIYF.